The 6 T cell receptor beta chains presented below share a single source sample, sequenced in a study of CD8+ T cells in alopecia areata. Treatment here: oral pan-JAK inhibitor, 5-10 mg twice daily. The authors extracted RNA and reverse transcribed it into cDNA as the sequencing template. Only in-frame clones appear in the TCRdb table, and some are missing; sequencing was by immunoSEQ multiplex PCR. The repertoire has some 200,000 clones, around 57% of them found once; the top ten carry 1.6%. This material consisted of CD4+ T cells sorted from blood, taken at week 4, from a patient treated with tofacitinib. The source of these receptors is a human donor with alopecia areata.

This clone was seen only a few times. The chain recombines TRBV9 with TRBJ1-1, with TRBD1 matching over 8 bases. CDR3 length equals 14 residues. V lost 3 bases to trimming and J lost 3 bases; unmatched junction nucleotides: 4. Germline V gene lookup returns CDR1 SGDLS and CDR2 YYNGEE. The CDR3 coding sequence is TGTGCCAGCAGCGGACAGGGGCCCCACACTGAAGCTTTCTTT. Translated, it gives CASSGQGPHTEAFF.

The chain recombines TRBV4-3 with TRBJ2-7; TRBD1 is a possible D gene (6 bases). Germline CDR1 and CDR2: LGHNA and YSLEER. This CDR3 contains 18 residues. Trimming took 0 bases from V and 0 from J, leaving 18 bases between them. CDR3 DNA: TGCGCCAGCAGCCAAGAGTCCCTTACAGGGATGGGCTCCTACGAGCAGTACTTC. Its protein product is CASSQESLTGMGSYEQYF.

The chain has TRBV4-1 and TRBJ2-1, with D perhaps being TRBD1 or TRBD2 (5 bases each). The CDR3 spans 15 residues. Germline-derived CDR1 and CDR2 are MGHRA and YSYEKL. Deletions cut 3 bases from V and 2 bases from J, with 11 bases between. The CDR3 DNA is TGCGCCAGCAGCCAGTCCGGGACCGCCTACAATGAGCAGTTCTTC. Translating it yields CASSQSGTAYNEQFF.

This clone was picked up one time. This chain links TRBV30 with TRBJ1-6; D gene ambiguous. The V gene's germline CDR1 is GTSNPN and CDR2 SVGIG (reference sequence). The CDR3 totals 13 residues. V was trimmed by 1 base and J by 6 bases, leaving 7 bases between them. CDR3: CAWSGEGNSPLHF. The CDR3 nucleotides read TGTGCCTGGAGTGGGGAAGGTAATTCACCCCTCCACTTT.

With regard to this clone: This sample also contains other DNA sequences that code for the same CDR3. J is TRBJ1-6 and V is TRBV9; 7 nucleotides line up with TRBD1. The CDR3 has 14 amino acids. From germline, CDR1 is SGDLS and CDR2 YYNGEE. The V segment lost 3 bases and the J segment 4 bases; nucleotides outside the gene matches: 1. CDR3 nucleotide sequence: TGTGCCAGCAGCGAACAGGGGTATAATTCACCCCTCCACTTT. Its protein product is CASSEQGYNSPLHF.

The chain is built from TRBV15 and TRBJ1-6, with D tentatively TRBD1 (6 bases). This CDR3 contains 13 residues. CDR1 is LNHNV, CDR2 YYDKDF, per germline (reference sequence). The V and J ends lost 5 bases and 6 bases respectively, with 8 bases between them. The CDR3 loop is CATSYRANSPLHF. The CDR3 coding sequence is TGTGCCACCAGCTACAGGGCTAATTCACCCCTCCACTTT. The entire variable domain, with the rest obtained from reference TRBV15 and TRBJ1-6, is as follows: DAMVIQNPRYQVTQFGKPVTLSCSQTLNHNVMYWYQQKSSQAPKLLFHYYDKDFNNEADTPDNFQSRRPNTSFCFLDIRSPGLGDTAMYLCATSYRANSPLHFGNGTRLTVT.